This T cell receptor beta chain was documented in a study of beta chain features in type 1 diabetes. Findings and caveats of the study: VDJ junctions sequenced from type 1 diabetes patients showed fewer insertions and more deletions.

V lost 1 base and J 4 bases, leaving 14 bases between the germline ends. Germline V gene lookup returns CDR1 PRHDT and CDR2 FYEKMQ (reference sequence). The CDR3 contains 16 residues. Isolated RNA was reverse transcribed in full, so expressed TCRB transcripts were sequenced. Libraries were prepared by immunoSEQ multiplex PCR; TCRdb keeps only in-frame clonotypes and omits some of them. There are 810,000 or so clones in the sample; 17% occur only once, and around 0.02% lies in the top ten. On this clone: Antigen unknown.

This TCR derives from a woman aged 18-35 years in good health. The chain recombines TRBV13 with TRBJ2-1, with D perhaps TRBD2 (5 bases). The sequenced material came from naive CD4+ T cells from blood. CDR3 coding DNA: TGTGCCAGCAGCTTAGCCGCGGGCAGATCATACAATGAGCAGTTCTTC. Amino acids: CASSLAAGRSYNEQFF.